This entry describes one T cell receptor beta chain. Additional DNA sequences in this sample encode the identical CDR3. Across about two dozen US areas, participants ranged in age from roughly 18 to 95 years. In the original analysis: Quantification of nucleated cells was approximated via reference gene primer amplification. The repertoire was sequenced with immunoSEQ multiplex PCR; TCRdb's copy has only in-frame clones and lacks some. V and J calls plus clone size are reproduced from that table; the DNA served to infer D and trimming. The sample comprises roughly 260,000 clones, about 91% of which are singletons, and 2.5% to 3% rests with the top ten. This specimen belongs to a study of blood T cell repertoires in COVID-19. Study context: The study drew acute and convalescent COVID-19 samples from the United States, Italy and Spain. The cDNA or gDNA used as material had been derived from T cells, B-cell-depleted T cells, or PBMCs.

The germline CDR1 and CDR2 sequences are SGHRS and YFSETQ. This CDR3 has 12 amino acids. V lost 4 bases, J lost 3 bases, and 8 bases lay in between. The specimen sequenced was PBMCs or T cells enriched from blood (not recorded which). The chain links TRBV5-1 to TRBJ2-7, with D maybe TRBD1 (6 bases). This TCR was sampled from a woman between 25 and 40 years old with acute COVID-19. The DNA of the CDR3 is TGCGCCAGCAGCCTGACAGGCTACGAGCAGTACTTC. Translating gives CASSLTGYEQYF.